The 4 T cell receptor beta chains reported below all come from one sample, sequenced in a study of blood T cell repertoires in COVID-19 (dated by TCRdb to about 2020). The library was obtained by the immunoSEQ multiplex PCR assay. TCRdb carries this immuneACCESS record with in-frame sequences only. Its versions omit some clonotypes, under half of them owing to an unresolved V gene in the studies checked, with the rest unexplained. Across this sample there are tens of thousands of clones, with roughly 89% seen only once. The ten biggest clones cover about 0.4% of the sample. The specimen sequenced was peripheral blood. These receptors came from a human donor in a cohort sampled during active COVID-19.

The chain carries TRBV7-9 and TRBJ1-4; perhaps TRBD1 as D (5 bases). The length of the CDR3 is 15 residues. Germline V gives CDR1 SEHNR, CDR2 FQNEAQ (reference sequence). Trimming took 0 bases from V and 3 from J, leaving 8 bases between them. CDR3 DNA: TGTGCCAGCAGCTTAGCTGACAGCCCTAATGAAAAACTGTTTTTT. Amino acids: CASSLADSPNEKLFF.

The chain combines TRBV7-9 with TRBJ1-3; D unresolved. V gave up 6 bases and J gave up 3 bases, with 21 bases separating them. CDR1 SEHNR and CDR2 FQNEAQ come from the germline V gene (reference sequence). The length of the CDR3 is 17 residues. The CDR3 reads CASSPPTIERDGNTIYF. CDR3 coding DNA: TGTGCCAGCAGTCCCCCCACCATTGAGAGGGATGGAAACACCATATATTTT.

The chain employs TRBV19 and TRBJ2-7; 7 bases line up with TRBD1. The CDR3 loop spans 16 amino acids. Germline CDR1 and CDR2: LNHDA and SQIVND (reference sequence). The junction had 9 bases not matched to a gene; V was cut back by 2 bases and J by 2 bases. The CDR3 DNA is TGTGCCAGTAGTATAAGGGGGCCGCAAACTCCCTACGAGCAGTACTTC. Protein sequence: CASSIRGPQTPYEQYF.

This clone was picked up a small number of times. The chain carries TRBV4-1 and TRBJ1-6; TRBD1 might be the D (6 bases). Germline V CDR1 and CDR2: MGHRA, YSYEKL. Deletions cut 5 bases from V and 9 bases from J, with 23 bases between. The length of the CDR3 is 17 residues. CDR3 sequence reads: CASSRGGPLGTGSPLHF. CDR3 bases: TGCGCCAGCAGCAGGGGGGGCCCCTTGGGGACTGGTTCACCCCTCCACTTT.